The 6 T cell receptor beta chains presented below share a single source sample, sequenced in a study of cytomegalovirus exposure and HLA in healthy donors. In the PCR, 60 Vbeta and 13 Jbeta primers were used. TCRdb's table, derived via immunoSEQ multiplex PCR, lists solely in-frame clones and lacks some. Of 80,000 to 100,000 clones in the sample, around 81% were seen once. Input material: PBMCs. These receptors all come from a middle-aged man in good health and CMV-seropositive.

In its sample, this clone was seen once. CDR3 sequence: CASTLSPTVSYQPQHF. The CDR3 coding sequence is TGTGCCAGTACCCTAAGCCCGACAGTATCTTATCAGCCCCAGCATTTT. The gene calls are TRBV19 and TRBJ1-5; D possibly corresponds to TRBD1 (5 bases). Deletions cut 7 bases from V and 5 bases from J, with 21 bases between. The CDR3 extends over 16 amino acids. Per germline, CDR1 LNHDA and CDR2 SQIVND (reference sequence).

The chain employs TRBV28 and TRBJ2-7; D remains ambiguous. The CDR3 totals 13 residues. V dropped 5 bases and J dropped 3 bases, with 11 bases sitting between them. Germline assignment: CDR1 MDHEN and CDR2 SYDVKM. For the CDR3, the DNA is TGTGCCAGCAGTGCCCTAGGCTTCTACGAGCAGTACTTC. Its translation: CASSALGFYEQYF.

The V and J genes are TRBV27 and TRBJ2-5; D perhaps matches TRBD2 (5 bases). Germline CDR1 reads MNHEY; CDR2 reads SMNVEV (reference sequence). The CDR3 covers 12 residues. V was shortened by 3 bases and J by 7 bases, with 9 bases between the two germline ends. The CDR3 region has the DNA TGTGCCAGCAGTTTCTTAGGAGGGACCCAGTACTTC. This translates into CASSFLGGTQYF.

The V call is TRBV19, the J call TRBJ2-7; 12 bases are shared with TRBD2. The CDR3 is 14 residues long. Germline V gene data show CDR1 as LNHDA and CDR2 as SQIVND (reference sequence). With V trimmed by 6 bases and J by 2 bases, 2 bases remained unmatched. The CDR3 spells CASSTSGRTYEQYF. The CDR3 DNA reads TGTGCCAGTAGCACTAGCGGGAGGACCTACGAGCAGTACTTC.

The J gene is TRBJ2-6, the V gene TRBV18; 8 nucleotides align to TRBD1. This CDR3 spans 20 amino acids. V was clipped by 0 bases and J by 1 base; unmatched bases: 11. The germline V gene has CDR1 KGHSH and CDR2 LQKENI. The CDR3 sequence: CASSPPPMTGERSGANVLTF. The DNA for the CDR3 is TGTGCCAGCTCACCACCGCCGATGACAGGGGAAAGGTCTGGGGCCAACGTCCTGACTTTC.

A note on this clone: At one end the junction does not follow the germline gene, possibly because of a read error. V usage is TRBV7-9 and J usage is TRBJ2-5; a weak D match, TRBD1 (6 bases). Per the germline V gene, CDR1 is SEHNR and CDR2 is FQNEAQ (reference sequence). This CDR3 contains 12 residues. The CDR3 sequence is CSSKDSEETQYF. The CDR3 DNA follows: TGTTCCAGCAAGGACAGTGAAGAGACCCAGTACTTC.